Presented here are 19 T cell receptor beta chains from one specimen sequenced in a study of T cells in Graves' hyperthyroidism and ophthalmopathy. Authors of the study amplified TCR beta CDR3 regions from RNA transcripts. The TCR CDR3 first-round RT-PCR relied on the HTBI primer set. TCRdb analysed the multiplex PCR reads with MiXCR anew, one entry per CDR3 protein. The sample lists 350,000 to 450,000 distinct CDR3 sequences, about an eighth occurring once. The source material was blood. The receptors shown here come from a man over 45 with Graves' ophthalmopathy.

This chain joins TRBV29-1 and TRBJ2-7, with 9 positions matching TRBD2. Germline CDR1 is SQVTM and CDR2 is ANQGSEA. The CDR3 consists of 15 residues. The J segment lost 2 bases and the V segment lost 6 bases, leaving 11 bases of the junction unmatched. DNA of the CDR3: TGCAGCGTGACTAGCGGAGGAGCCCATCCCTACGAGCAGTACTTC. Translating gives CSVTSGGAHPYEQYF.

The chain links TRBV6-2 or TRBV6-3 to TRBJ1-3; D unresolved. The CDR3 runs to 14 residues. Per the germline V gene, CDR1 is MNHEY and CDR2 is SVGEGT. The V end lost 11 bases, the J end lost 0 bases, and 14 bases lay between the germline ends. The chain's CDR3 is CAGKFSSSGNTIYF. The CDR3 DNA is TGTGCCGGCAAATTCTCTTCCTCTGGAAACACCATATATTTT.

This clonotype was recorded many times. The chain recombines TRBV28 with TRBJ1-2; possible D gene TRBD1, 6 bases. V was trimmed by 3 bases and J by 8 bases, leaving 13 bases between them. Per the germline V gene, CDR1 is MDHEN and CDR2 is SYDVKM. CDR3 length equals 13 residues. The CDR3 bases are TGTGCCAGCAGTTTCCAGGGGCCGGCGGGCTACACCTTC. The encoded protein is CASSFQGPAGYTF.

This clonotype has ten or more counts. As DNA, the CDR3 is TGTGCCTGGAGTGTTGGTTCAGGACGGCGGGGCGAGACCCAGTACTTC. Its translation is CAWSVGSGRRGETQYF. The chain couples TRBV30 to TRBJ2-5, with a tentative D call TRBD2 (6 bases). Germline-derived CDR1 and CDR2 are GTSNPN and SVGIG (reference sequence). There are 16 residues in the CDR3. Trimming stripped 0 bases from V and 5 bases from J, with 19 bases between.

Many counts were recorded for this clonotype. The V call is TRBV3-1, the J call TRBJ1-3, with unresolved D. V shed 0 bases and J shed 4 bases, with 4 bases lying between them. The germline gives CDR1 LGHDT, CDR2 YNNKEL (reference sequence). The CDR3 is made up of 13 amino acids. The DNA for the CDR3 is TGTGCCAGCAGCCAAGAGGAGGGAAACACCATATATTTT. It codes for CASSQEEGNTIYF.

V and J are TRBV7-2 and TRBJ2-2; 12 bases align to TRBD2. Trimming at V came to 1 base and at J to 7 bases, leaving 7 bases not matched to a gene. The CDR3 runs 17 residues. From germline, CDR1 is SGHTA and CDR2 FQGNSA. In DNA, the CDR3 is TGTGCCAGCAGCTTAGGGCGACTAGCGGGAGTGGGCGGGGAGCTGTTTTTT. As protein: CASSLGRLAGVGGELFF.

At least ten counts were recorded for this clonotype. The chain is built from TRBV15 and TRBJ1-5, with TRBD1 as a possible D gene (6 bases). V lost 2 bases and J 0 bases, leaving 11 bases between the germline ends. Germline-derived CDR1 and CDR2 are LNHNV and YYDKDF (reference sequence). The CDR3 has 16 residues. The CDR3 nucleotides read TGTGCCACCAGCAGAACCGGGACAACTAGCAATCAGCCCCAGCATTTT. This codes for CATSRTGTTSNQPQHF.

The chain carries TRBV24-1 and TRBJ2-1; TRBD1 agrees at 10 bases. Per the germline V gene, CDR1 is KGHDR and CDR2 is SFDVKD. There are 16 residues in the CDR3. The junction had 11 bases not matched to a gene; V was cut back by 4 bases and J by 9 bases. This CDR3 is CATSDTTGTGVSEQFF. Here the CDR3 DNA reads TGTGCCACCAGTGACACGACCGGGACAGGGGTTAGTGAGCAGTTCTTC.

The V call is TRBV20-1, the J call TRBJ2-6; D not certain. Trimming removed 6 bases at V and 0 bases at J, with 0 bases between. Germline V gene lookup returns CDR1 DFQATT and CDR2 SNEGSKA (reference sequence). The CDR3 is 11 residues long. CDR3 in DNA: TGCAGTGCCTCTGGGGCCAACGTCCTGACTTTC. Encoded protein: CSASGANVLTF.

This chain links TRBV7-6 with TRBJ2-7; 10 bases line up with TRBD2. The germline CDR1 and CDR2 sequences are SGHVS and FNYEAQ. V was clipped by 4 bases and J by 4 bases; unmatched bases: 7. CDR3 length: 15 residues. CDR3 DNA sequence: TGTGCCAGCAGCTCGGAGGCTAGCGGGAGATACGAGCAGTACTTC. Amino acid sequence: CASSSEASGRYEQYF.

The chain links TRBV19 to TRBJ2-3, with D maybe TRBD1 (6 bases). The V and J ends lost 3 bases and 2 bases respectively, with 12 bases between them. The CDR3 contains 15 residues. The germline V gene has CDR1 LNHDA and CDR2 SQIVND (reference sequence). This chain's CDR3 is CASSIGPGATDTQYF. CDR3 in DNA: TGTGCCAGTAGTATTGGGCCAGGGGCCACAGATACGCAGTATTTT.

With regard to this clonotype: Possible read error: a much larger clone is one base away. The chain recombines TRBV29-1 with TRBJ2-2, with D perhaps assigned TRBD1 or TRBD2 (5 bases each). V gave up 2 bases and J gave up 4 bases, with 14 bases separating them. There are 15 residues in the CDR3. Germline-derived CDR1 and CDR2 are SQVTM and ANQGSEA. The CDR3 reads CSVEQRGLSTGELFF. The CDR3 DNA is TGCAGCGTTGAACAACGGGGCCTGAGCACCGGGGAGCTGTTTTTT.

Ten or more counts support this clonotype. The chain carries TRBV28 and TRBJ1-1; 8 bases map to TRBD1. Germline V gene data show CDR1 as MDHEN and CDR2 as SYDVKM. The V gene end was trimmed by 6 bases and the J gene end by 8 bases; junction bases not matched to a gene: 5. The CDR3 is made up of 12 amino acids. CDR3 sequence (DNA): TGTGCCAGCAGCCGCGGACAGGGAGAAGCTTTCTTT. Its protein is CASSRGQGEAFF.

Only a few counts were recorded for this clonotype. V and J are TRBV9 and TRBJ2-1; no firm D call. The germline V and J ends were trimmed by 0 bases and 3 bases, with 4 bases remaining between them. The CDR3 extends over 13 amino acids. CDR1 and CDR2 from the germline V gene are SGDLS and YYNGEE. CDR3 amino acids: CASSVGHYNEQFF. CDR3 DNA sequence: TGTGCCAGCAGCGTAGGCCACTACAATGAGCAGTTCTTC.

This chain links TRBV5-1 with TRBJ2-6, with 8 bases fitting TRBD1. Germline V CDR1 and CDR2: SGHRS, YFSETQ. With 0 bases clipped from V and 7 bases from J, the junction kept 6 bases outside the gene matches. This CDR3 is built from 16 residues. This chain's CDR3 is CASSLETTGDANVLTF. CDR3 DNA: TGCGCCAGCAGCTTGGAGACGACAGGGGATGCCAACGTCCTGACTTTC.

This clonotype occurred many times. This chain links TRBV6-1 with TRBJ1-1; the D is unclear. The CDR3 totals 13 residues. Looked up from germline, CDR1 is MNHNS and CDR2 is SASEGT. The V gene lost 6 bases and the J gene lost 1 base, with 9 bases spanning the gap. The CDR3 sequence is CASRRWQNTEAFF. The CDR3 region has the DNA TGTGCCAGCAGGCGGTGGCAGAACACTGAAGCTTTCTTT.

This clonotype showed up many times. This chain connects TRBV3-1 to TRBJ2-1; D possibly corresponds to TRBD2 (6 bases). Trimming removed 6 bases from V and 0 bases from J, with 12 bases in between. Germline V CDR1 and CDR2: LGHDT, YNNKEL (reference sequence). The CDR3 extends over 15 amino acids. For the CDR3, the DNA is TGTGCCAGCAGGATCGGGGGAAGCTCCTACAATGAGCAGTTCTTC. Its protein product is CASRIGGSSYNEQFF.

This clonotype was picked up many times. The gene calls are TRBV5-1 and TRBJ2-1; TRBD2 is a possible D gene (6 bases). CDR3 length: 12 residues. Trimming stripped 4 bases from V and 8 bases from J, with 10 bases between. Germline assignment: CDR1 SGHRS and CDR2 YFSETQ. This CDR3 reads CASSPRGDEQFF. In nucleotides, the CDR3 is TGCGCCAGCAGCCCGCGGGGCGATGAGCAGTTCTTC.

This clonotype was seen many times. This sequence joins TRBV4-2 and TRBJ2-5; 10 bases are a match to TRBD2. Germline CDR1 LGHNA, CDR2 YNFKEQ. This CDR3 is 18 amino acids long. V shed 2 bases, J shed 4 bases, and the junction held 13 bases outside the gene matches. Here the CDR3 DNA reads TGTGCCAGCAGCCAAATACCTAGCGGGAGAGGTTTAGGAGAGACCCAGTACTTC. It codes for CASSQIPSGRGLGETQYF.